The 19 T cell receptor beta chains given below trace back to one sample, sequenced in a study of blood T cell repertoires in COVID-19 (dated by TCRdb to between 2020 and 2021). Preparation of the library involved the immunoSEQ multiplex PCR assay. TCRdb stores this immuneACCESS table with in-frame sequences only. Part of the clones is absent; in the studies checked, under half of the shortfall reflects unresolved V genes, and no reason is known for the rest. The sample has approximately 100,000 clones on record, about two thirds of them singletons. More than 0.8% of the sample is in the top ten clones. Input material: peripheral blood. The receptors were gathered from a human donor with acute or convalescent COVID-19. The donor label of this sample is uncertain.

CDR3 loop: CASSQLDRARAFF. CDR3 bases: TGTGCCAGCAGCCAATTGGACAGGGCACGGGCTTTCTTT. The chain recombines TRBV3-1 (or the pseudogene TRBV3-2) with TRBJ1-1, with 8 bases matching TRBD1. The CDR3 extends over 13 amino acids. Trimming at V came to 2 bases and at J to 11 bases, leaving 7 bases not matched to a gene. CDR1 and CDR2 (germline): LGHDT, YNNKEL (reference sequence).

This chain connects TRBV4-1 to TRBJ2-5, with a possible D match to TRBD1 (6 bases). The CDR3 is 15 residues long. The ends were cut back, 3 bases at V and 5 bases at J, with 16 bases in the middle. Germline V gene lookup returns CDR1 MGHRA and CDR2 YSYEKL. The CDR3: CASSQGAAPRETQYF. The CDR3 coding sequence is TGCGCCAGCAGCCAGGGGGCTGCCCCTAGGGAGACCCAGTACTTC.

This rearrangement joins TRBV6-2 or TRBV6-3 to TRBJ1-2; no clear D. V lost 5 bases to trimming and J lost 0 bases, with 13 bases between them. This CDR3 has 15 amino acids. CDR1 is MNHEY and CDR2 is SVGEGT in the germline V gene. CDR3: CASSGLGLSNYGYTF. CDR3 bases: TGTGCCAGCAGTGGCCTCGGGTTATCTAACTATGGCTACACCTTC.

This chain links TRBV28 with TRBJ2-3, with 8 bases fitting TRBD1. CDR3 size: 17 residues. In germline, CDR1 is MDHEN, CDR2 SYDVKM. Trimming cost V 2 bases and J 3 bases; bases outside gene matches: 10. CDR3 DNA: TGTGCCAGCAGTTTAGGACAGGGCCGGGTGGTGACAGATACGCAGTATTTT. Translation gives CASSLGQGRVVTDTQYF.

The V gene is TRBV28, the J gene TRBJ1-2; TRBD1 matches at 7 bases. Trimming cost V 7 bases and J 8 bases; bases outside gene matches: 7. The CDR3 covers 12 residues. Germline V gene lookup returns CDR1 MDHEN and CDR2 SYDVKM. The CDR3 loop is CASTKTGAGYTF. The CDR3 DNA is TGTGCCAGCACAAAAACAGGGGCCGGCTACACCTTC.

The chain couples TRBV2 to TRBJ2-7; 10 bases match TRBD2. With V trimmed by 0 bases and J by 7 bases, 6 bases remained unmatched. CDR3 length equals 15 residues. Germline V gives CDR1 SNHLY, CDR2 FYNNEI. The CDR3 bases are TGTGCCAGCAGTGAAGCGTCTAGCGGGGGTTGGGAGCAGTACTTC. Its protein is CASSEASSGGWEQYF. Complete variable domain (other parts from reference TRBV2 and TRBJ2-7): EPEVTQTPSHQVTQMGQEVILRCVPISNHLYFYWYRQILGQKVEFLVSFYNNEISEKSEIFDDQFSVERPDGSNFTLKIRSTKLEDSAMYFCASSEASSGGWEQYFGPGTRLTVT.

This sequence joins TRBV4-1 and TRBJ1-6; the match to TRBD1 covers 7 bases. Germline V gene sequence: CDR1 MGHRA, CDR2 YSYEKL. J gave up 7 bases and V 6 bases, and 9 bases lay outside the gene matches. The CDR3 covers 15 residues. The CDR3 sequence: CASSRQGLDNSPLHF. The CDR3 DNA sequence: TGCGCCAGCAGTCGACAGGGCTTGGACAATTCACCCCTCCACTTT.

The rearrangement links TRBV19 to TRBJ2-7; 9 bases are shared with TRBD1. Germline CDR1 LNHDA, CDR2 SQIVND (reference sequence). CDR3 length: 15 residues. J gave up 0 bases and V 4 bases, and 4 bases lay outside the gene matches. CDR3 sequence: CASSSPGQGSYEQYV. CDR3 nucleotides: TGTGCCAGTAGTAGCCCGGGACAGGGCTCCTACGAGCAGTACGTC.

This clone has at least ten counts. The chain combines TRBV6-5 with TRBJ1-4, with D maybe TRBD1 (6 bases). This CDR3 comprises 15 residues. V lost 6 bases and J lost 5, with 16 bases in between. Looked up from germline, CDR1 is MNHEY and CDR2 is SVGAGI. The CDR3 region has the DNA TGTGCCAGCAGCGGGGGGGGCAGGAGAAATGAAAAACTGTTTTTT. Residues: CASSGGGRRNEKLFF.

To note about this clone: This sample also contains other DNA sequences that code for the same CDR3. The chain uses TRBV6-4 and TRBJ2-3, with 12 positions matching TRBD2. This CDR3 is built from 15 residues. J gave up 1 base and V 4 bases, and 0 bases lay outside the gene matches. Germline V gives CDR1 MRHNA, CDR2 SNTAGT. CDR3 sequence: CASSGTSGGTDTQYF. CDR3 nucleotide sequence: TGTGCCAGCAGTGGGACTAGCGGGGGCACAGATACGCAGTATTTT.

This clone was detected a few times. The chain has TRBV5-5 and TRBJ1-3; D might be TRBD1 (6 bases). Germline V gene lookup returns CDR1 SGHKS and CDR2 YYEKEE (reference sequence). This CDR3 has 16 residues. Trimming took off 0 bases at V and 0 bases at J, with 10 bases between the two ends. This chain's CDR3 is CASSLAPDSSGNTIYF. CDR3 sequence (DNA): TGTGCCAGCAGCTTGGCCCCGGACAGCTCTGGAAACACCATATATTTT.

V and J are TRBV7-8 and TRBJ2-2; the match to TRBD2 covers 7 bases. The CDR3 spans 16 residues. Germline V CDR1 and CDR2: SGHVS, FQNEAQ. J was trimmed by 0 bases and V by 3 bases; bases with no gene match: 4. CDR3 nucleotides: TGTGCCAGCAGCTTGGCTGGACTAGCGAACACCGGGGAGCTGTTTTTT. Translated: CASSLAGLANTGELFF. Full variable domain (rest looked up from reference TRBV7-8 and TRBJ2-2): GAGVSQSPRYKVAKRGQDVALRCDPISGHVSLFWYQQALGQGPEFLTYFQNEAQLDKSGLPSDRFFAERPEGSVSTLKIQRTQQEDSAVYLCASSLAGLANTGELFFGEGSRLTVL.

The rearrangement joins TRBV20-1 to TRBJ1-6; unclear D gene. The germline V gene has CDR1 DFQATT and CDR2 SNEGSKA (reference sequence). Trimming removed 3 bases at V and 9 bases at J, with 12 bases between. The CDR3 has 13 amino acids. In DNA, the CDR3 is TGCAGTGCTAGTATCCGGGAGTCTTCACCCCTCCACTTT. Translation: CSASIRESSPLHF.

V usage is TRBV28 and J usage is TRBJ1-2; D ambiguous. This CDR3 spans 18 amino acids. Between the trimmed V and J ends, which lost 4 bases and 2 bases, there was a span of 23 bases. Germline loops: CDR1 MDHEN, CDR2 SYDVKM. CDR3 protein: CASSSIILSPGHNYGYTF. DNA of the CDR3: TGTGCCAGCAGTTCTATTATTTTGTCTCCAGGTCACAACTATGGCTACACCTTC.

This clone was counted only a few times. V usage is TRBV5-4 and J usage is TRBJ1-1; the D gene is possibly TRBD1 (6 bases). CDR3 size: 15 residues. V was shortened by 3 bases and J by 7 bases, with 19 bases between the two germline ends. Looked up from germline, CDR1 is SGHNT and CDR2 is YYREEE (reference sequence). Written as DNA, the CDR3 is TGTGCCAGCAGCTCAAAAAGTGACAGGCGAGGTGAAGCTTTCTTT. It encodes CASSSKSDRRGEAFF.

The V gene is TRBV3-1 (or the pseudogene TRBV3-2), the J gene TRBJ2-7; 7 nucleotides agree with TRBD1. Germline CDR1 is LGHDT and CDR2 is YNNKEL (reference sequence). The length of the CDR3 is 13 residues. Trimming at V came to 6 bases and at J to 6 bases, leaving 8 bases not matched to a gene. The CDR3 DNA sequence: TGTGCCAGCAGAGACAGGACAGGAGGCGAGCAGTACGTC. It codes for CASRDRTGGEQYV.

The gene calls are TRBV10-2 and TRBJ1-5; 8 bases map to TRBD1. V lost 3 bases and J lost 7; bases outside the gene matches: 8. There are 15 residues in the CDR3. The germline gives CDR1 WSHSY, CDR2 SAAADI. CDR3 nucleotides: TGCGCCAGCAGTGAATATCAGGGGGCAAGGCAGCCCCAGCATTTT. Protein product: CASSEYQGARQPQHF.

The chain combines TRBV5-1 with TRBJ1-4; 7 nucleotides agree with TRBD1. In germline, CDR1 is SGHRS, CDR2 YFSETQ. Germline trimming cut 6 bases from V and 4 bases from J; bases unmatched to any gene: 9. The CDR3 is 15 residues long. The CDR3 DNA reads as TGCGCCAGCAAAAGCGGAGGGGGCCTTAATGAAAAACTGTTTTTT. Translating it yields CASKSGGGLNEKLFF.

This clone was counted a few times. CDR3 region: CASRPTSSGNTIYF. Written as DNA, the CDR3 is TGTGCCAGTAGACCAACAAGCTCTGGAAACACCATATATTTT. The gene calls are TRBV19 and TRBJ1-3; D is undetermined. Germline V gene lookup returns CDR1 LNHDA and CDR2 SQIVND (reference sequence). The CDR3 spans 14 residues. V was clipped by 6 bases and J by 0 bases, with 9 bases between them.